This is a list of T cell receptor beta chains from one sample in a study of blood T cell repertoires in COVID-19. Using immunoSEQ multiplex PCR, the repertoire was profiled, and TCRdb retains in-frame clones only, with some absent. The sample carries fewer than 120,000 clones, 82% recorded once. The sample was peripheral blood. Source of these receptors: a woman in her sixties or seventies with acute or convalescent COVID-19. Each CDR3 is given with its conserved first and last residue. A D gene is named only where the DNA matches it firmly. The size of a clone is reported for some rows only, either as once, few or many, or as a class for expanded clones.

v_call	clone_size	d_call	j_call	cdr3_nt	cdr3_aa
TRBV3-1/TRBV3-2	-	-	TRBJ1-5	TGTGCCAGCAGCCTCAGACAGGCGCCTAGCAATCAGCCCCAGCATTTT	CASSLRQAPSNQPQHF
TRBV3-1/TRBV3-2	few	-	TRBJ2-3	TGTGCCAGCGGGGGGGCTTATACGCAGTATTTT	CASGGAYTQYF
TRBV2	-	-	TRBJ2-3	TGTGCCAGCACACCGGGATCTGTTGCAGATACGCAGTATTTT	CASTPGSVADTQYF
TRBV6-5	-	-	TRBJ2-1	TGTGCCAGCCTTAACAATGAGCAGTTCTTC	CASLNNEQFF
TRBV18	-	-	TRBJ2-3	TGTGCCAGCTCACCCTCGGGAGATACGCAGTATTTT	CASSPSGDTQYF
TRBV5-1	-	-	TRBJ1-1	TGCGCCAGCAGCTTACAGGGTCTAGGTTTTGAAGCTTTCTTT	CASSLQGLGFEAFF
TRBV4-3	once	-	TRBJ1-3	TGCGCCAGCAGCCAAGGGGCCCCGTCAGGCTCCGACACCATATATTTT	CASSQGAPSGSDTIYF
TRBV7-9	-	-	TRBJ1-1	TGTGCCAGCAGCTTGAGGGCAGTGAACACTGAAGCTTTCTTT	CASSLRAVNTEAFF
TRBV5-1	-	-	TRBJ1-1	TGCGCCAGCAGCTTGACGGTGATGAACACTGAAGCTTTCTTT	CASSLTVMNTEAFF
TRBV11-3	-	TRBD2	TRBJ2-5	TGTGCCAGCAGATCAGCGGGGGCGGGAGAGACCCAGTACTTC	CASRSAGAGETQYF
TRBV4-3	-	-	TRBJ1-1	TGCGCCAGCAGCCAAGCACAACAGGGAACCCCTGAAGCTTTCTTT	CASSQAQQGTPEAFF
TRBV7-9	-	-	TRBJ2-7	TGTGCCAGCAGCTTTAGCTCGCGGGGCTCCTACGAGCAGTACTTC	CASSFSSRGSYEQYF
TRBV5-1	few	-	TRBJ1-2	TGCGCCAGCAGCTTGTCGCCATTAGTCGGCTACACCTTC	CASSLSPLVGYTF
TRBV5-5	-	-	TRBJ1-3	TGTGCCAGCAGCCCCAACAGGGCGGGTGGAAACACCATATATTTT	CASSPNRAGGNTIYF
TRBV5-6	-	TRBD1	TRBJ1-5	TGTGCCAGCAGCTTGTGGGACAGCAAGGGAGCTCAGCCCCAGCATTTT	CASSLWDSKGAQPQHF
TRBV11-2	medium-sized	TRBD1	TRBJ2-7	TGTGCCAGCAGCTTAGAGACAGGGGGTTACTACGAGCAGTACTTC	CASSLETGGYYEQYF
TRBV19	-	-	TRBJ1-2	TGTGCCGTCACCCGGGACCGGGAGCAGTATGGCTACACCTTC	CAVTRDREQYGYTF
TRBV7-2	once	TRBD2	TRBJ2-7	TGTGCCAGCAGCTCCGGACTAGCGGGGGGGCCTGTAGCCTACGAGCAGTACTTC	CASSSGLAGGPVAYEQYF
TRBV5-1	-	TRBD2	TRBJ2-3	TGCGCCAGCAGCTTGGTACTAGCGGGCGCAGATACGCAGTATTTT	CASSLVLAGADTQYF
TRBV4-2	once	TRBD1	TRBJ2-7	TGTGCCAGCAGCCAAGACTGGACAGGGGACGAGCAGTACTTC	CASSQDWTGDEQYF
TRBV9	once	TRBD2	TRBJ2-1	TGTGCCAGCAGCGTAGGGCCGGGACTAGCACTCAATGAGCAGTTCTTC	CASSVGPGLALNEQFF
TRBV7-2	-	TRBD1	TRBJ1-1	TGTGCCAGCAGCAAGGACAGGGGGCGAGTCGAAGCTTTCTTT	CASSKDRGRVEAFF
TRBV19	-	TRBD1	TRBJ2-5	TGTGCCAGTAGTATAGACCTCCGGGACAGTGGAGAGACCCAGTACTTC	CASSIDLRDSGETQYF
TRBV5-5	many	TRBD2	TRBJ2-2	TGTGCCAGCAGCTTGGGACTAGCGGGGGGCCCGAACACCGGGGAGCTGTTTTTT	CASSLGLAGGPNTGELFF
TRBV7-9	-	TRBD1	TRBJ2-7	TGTGCCAGCAGCTTACTGACAGGGAGCGAGCAGTACTTC	CASSLLTGSEQYF
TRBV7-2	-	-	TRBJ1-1	TGTGCCAGCAGCTTAACGGGGGGTGGCACTGAAGCTTTCTTT	CASSLTGGGTEAFF
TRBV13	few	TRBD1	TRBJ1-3	TGTGCCAGCAGCACCCAGGGACAGGCACGCTCTGGAAACACCATATATTTT	CASSTQGQARSGNTIYF
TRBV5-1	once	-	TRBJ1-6	TGCGCCAGCAATGGTGACAGGCCCAATTCACCCCTCCACTTT	CASNGDRPNSPLHF
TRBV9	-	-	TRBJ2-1	TGTGCCAGCAGCGTAGGTGTCAGCTCCTACAATGAGCAGTTCTTC	CASSVGVSSYNEQFF
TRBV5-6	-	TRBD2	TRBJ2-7	TGTGCCAGCAGCTTCGGGACTAGACAGTACGAGCAGTACTTC	CASSFGTRQYEQYF
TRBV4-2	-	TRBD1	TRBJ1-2	TGTGCCAGCAGCCAAGGTGGGGAGACAGGGGGTGGTGGCTACACCTTC	CASSQGGETGGGGYTF
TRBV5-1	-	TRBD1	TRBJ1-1	TGCGCCAGCAGCTGGGGACAGAGTCGTCGCACTGAAGCTTTCTTT	CASSWGQSRRTEAFF
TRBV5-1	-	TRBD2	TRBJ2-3	TGCGCCAGCAGCTCGGGACTAGCGGGGGACACAGATACGCAGTATTTT	CASSSGLAGDTDTQYF
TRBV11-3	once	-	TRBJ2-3	TGTGCCAGCAGCTTAGGGACGGGCTCGGGGGAGAGTCCAGATACGCAGTATTTT	CASSLGTGSGESPDTQYF
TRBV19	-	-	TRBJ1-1	TGTGCCAGTAGTAGGCAGGGGTTAAGCACTGAAGCTTTCTTT	CASSRQGLSTEAFF
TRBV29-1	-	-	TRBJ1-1	TGCAGCGTTGCCTCTCCGGGAGATAAGAACACTGAAGCTTTCTTT	CSVASPGDKNTEAFF
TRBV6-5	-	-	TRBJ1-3	TGTGCCAGCAGACCCCAGGGACTACACACCATATATTTT	CASRPQGLHTIYF
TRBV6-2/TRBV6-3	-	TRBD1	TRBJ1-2	TGTGCCAGCAGTTCAGCCGGGACAGCTGATAACTATGGCTACACCTTC	CASSSAGTADNYGYTF
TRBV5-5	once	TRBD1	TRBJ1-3	TGTGCCAGCAGCTTGGGAGGGGGCCGTGGAAACACCATATATTTT	CASSLGGGRGNTIYF
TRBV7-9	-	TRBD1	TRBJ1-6	TGTGCCAGCAGCCGCGGGACAGCGAATTCACCCCTCCACTTT	CASSRGTANSPLHF
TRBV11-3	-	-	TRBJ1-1	TGTGCCAGCACCCCGCTCCGGGGAGACACTGAAGCTTTCTTT	CASTPLRGDTEAFF
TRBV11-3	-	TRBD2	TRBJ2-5	TGTGCCAGCAGCTTAAGCGGGGGGTTTGAGACCCAGTACTTC	CASSLSGGFETQYF
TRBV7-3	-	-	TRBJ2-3	TGTGCCAGCAGCTTGAGCCTACCCACAGATACGCAGTATTTT	CASSLSLPTDTQYF
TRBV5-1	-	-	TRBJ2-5	TGCGCCAGCAGCTTGGAGCAGGGCCCCCCAGAGACCCAGTACTTC	CASSLEQGPPETQYF
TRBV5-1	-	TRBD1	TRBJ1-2	TGCGCCAGCAGCTTGGCCGGGGGACAGAACTATGGCTACACCTTC	CASSLAGGQNYGYTF
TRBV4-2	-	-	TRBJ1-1	TGTGCCAGCAGGACACTGGAACGGGATACTGAAGCTTTCTTT	CASRTLERDTEAFF
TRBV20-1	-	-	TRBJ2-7	TGCAGTGCTAGACCGTACTACGAGCAGTACTTC	CSARPYYEQYF
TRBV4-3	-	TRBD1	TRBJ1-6	TGCGCCAGCAGCCAGTATATCGGGGACAGACTCTTTGATTCACCCCTCCACTTT	CASSQYIGDRLFDSPLHF
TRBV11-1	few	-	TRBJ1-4	TGTGCCAGCAGCTCCGGGTCCCGCCAGGGAAAACTGTTTTTT	CASSSGSRQGKLFF
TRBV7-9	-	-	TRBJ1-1	TGTGCCAGCAGCTTAGGGAGGTGGGAGGACACTGAAGCTTTCTTT	CASSLGRWEDTEAFF
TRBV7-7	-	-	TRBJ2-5	TGTGCTAGCAGCTCTTTCCCCGACAGAAACCAAGAGACCCAGTACTTC	CASSSFPDRNQETQYF